A selection of T cell receptor beta chains follows, all from one sample in a study of blood T cells in healthy people across ages. MiXCR, applied by TCRdb to the 5' RACE reads, yields one record per CDR3 protein. The table shows about 670,000 distinct CDR3 sequences, with around 50% occurring only once. Source material: blood. These receptors were collected from an elderly woman in good health. Both conserved end residues are part of each CDR3. The D gene is left open where the match is weak. A clone size is listed for some rows: how often the clone was seen (once, few, many), or a class if it is expanded.

D,V,size,J,CDR3,DNA
.,TRBV29-1,.,TRBJ2-7,CSVGEGGHDEQYF,TGCAGCGTTGGTGAGGGGGGACACGACGAGCAGTACTTC
.,TRBV11-1,.,TRBJ2-1,CASSFLGGSLYNDQFF,TGTGCCAGCAGCTTTCTAGGGGGGTCCCTTTACAATGACCAGTTCTTC
.,TRBV10-3,few,TRBJ1-5,CAISESQDSNQPQHF,TGTGCCATCAGTGAGTCTCAGGATAGCAATCAGCCCCAGCATTTT
.,TRBV29-1,.,TRBJ2-7,CSVESSSYEQYF,TGCAGCGTAGAAAGTTCCAGCTACGAGCAGTACTTC
.,TRBV24-1,few,TRBJ2-7,CATSDGAGGGYEQYF,TGTGCCACCAGTGATGGGGCAGGAGGGGGTTACGAGCAGTACTTC
TRBD2,TRBV27,many,TRBJ2-1,CATCPFGGAFSYNEQFF,TGTGCCACCTGCCCCTTCGGGGGGGCCTTCTCCTACAATGAGCAGTTCTTC
.,TRBV12-3/TRBV12-4,few,TRBJ2-5,CASSQLETQYF,TGTGCCAGCAGTCAATTGGAGACCCAGTACTTC
.,TRBV7-2,.,TRBJ2-1,CASSLRGQAQETQFF,TGTGCCAGCAGCTTACGTGGGCAGGCCCAAGAGACCCAGTTCTTC
.,TRBV20-1,few,TRBJ2-1,CSVLDDKGNEQFF,TGCAGTGTACTTGACGATAAGGGGAATGAGCAGTTCTTC
.,TRBV12-3/TRBV12-4,.,TRBJ2-4,CASSSLGAAQYF,TGTGCCAGCAGTTCCCTGGGGGCCGCCCAGTACTTC
.,TRBV10-3,.,TRBJ2-5,CAISDPVGETQYF,TGTGCCATCAGTGACCCCGTCGGGGAGACCCAGTACTTC
.,TRBV7-2,.,TRBJ2-3,CASTTLVTDAQYF,TGTGCCAGCACCACCTTAGTTACGGATGCGCAGTATTTT
.,TRBV12-3/TRBV12-4,.,TRBJ2-1,CASSLNIGGINEQFF,TGTGCCAGCTCTCTTAATATAGGCGGAATTAATGAGCAGTTCTTC
.,TRBV7-9,few,TRBJ2-7,CASSLSGASNHEQYF,TGTGCCAGCAGCTTATCTGGAGCGAGCAACCACGAGCAGTACTTC
.,TRBV3-1,many,TRBJ2-5,CASSRGTPRETQYF,TGTGCCAGCAGCCGAGGGACTCCCCGAGAGACCCAGTACTTC
.,TRBV29-1,.,TRBJ2-5,CSVALLTGIRYF,TGCAGCGTTGCCCTTTTGACGGGGATACGGTACTTC
.,TRBV11-2,.,TRBJ2-5,CASSPPRTTALEQYF,TGTGCCAGCAGCCCCCCCCGGACGACTGCCCTGGAGCAGTACTTC
TRBD2,TRBV6-2/TRBV6-3,.,TRBJ2-1,CASSYSNRGGFNEQFF,TGTGCCAGCAGTTACTCGAACCGGGGGGGCTTCAATGAGCAGTTCTTC
.,TRBV5-1,many,TRBJ1-2,CASSETGSYGYTF,TGCGCCAGCAGCGAGACAGGTAGCTATGGCTACACCTTC
.,TRBV12-3/TRBV12-4,many,TRBJ2-5,CASRVQETQYF,TGTGCCAGCAGAGTACAAGAGACCCAGTACTTC
TRBD2,TRBV28,.,TRBJ2-7,CASSLSSGRALDEQYF,TGTGCCAGCAGTTTAAGTAGCGGGAGGGCCTTGGATGAGCAGTACTTC
TRBD1,TRBV29-1,.,TRBJ2-7,CSYRWDRDDEQYF,TGCAGCTATCGGTGGGACAGGGACGACGAGCAGTACTTC
.,TRBV12-3/TRBV12-4,many,TRBJ1-5,CASRQQGSYQPQHF,TGTGCCAGCAGACAACAGGGATCTTATCAGCCCCAGCATTTT
.,TRBV5-8,once,TRBJ1-6,CASSWAGGADSPLHF,TGTGCCAGCAGCTGGGCGGGGGGTGCGGATTCACCCCTCCACTTT
TRBD2,TRBV2,many,TRBJ2-1,CASSDQLAGVNEQFF,TGTGCCAGCAGTGATCAGCTAGCGGGAGTAAATGAGCAGTTCTTC
.,TRBV12-3/TRBV12-4,.,TRBJ2-1,CASSLGAGSQETQFF,TGTGCCAGCAGTTTGGGGGCAGGGAGCCAAGAGACCCAGTTCTTC
TRBD2,TRBV12-3/TRBV12-4,many,TRBJ2-7,CASSGRGLRGEQYF,TGTGCCAGCAGCGGGAGGGGACTAAGAGGCGAGCAGTACTTC
.,TRBV7-2,many,TRBJ2-7,CASSLVQGVAYEQYF,TGTGCCAGCAGCTTGGTACAGGGTGTTGCTTACGAGCAGTACTTC
.,TRBV28,.,TRBJ2-5,CASGTGPQETQYF,TGTGCCAGCGGTACGGGGCCCCAAGAGACCCAGTACTTC
.,TRBV25-1,.,TRBJ2-1,CASSGKGDGRETQFF,TGTGCCAGCAGTGGCAAAGGTGACGGGAGAGAGACCCAGTTCTTC
.,TRBV5-5,few,TRBJ2-1,CASSLEGWVFGSAAYNEQFF,TGTGCCAGCAGCTTGGAAGGTTGGGTATTCGGGTCAGCCGCCTACAATGAGCAGTTCTTC
.,TRBV7-9,.,TRBJ2-4,CASGWSDLAKNIQYF,TGTGCCTCAGGGTGGTCCGATCTAGCCAAAAACATTCAGTACTTC
.,TRBV6-6,.,TRBJ2-1,CASSYLPPGEQFF,TGTGCCAGCAGTTACCTACCGCCCGGGGAGCAGTTCTTC
TRBD2,TRBV4-2,many,TRBJ2-1,CASSQGTSGIYNEQFF,TGTGCCAGCAGCCAGGGGACTAGCGGGATTTACAATGAGCAGTTCTTC
.,TRBV14,many,TRBJ1-1,CASSHRLGEAFF,TGTGCCAGCAGCCACAGACTGGGTGAAGCTTTCTTT
TRBD1,TRBV6-2/TRBV6-3,.,TRBJ2-2,CASSFYRGTFPGELFF,TGTGCCAGCAGTTTCTACAGGGGGACGTTTCCCGGGGAGCTGTTTTTT
.,TRBV7-8,.,TRBJ2-7,CASSLVAATHNEQYF,TGTGCCAGCAGCTTAGTGGCCGCAACCCACAATGAGCAGTACTTC
.,TRBV12-3/TRBV12-4,.,TRBJ1-1,CASTPMNTEAFF,TGTGCCAGCACCCCGATGAACACTGAAGCTTTCTTT
.,TRBV7-8,.,TRBJ2-3,CASSFRVRETYTQYF,TGTGCCAGCAGCTTTCGCGTCAGGGAGACATATACGCAGTATTTT
TRBD2,TRBV7-3,many,TRBJ2-3,CASSLTGLAGGTDTQYF,TGTGCCAGCAGCTTAACCGGACTAGCGGGAGGCACAGATACGCAGTATTTT
.,TRBV5-1,.,TRBJ2-4,CASSLGRGQWVIQYF,TGCGCCAGCAGCTTGGGGAGGGGACAGTGGGTAATTCAGTACTTC